What follows are 17 T cell receptor beta chains derived from one specimen sequenced in a study of CD8 T cells in Susac syndrome. Roughly 0.45 to 1 ug RNA was reverse transcribed with random hexamers. Each CDR3 protein is one row after TCRdb ran MiXCR on the immunoSEQ multiplex PCR reads. The sample has around 200,000 distinct CDR3 sequences, approximately 95% seen once. Source material: CD4+ T cells from PBMCs. The receptors were gathered from a human donor in good health.

The table lists this clonotype with a count of one. The chain uses TRBV20-1 and TRBJ1-5; 7 nucleotides match TRBD1. Germline V gene data show CDR1 as DFQATT and CDR2 as SNEGSKA (reference sequence). CDR3 length equals 15 residues. The V and J ends lost 4 bases and 4 bases, in that order; junction bases with no gene match: 10. CDR3 in amino acids: CSAIDQGGRNQPQHF. CDR3 nucleotides: TGCAGTGCTATCGATCAGGGGGGAAGGAATCAGCCCCAGCATTTT.

This clonotype has just one count. The chain carries TRBV9 and TRBJ2-3; 7 nucleotides agree with TRBD1. Germline CDR1 SGDLS, CDR2 YYNGEE. This CDR3 contains 16 residues. V lost 4 bases to trimming and J lost 2 bases; unmatched junction nucleotides: 10. Here the CDR3 DNA reads TGTGCCAGCAGCCCTCGGACAGGAGATAACACAGATACGCAGTATTTT. It specifies CASSPRTGDNTDTQYF.

This clonotype was seen more than once but under ten times. The chain combines TRBV29-1 with TRBJ2-5, with unresolved D. This CDR3 is built from 14 residues. Germline V gene lookup returns CDR1 SQVTM and CDR2 ANQGSEA. Trimming stripped 6 bases from V and 1 base from J, with 15 bases between. CDR3 in DNA: TGCAGCGTCCCTACTTCTTTGGCCCAAGAGACCCAGTACTTC. This gives the protein CSVPTSLAQETQYF.

The chain's CDR3 is CASSSSGRSEQFF. The CDR3, as DNA: TGTGCCAGCAGTTCCAGCGGGAGAAGTGAGCAGTTCTTC. The chain links TRBV28 to TRBJ2-1, with 8 nucleotides matching TRBD2. The CDR3 sequence is 13 residues long. Trimming removed 4 bases from V and 9 bases from J; junction bases left unmatched: 5. Germline V gene data show CDR1 as MDHEN and CDR2 as SYDVKM.

The chain joins TRBV29-1 to TRBJ2-5; D is unclear. V dropped 5 bases and J dropped 0 bases, with 10 bases sitting between them. Germline V CDR1 and CDR2: SQVTM, ANQGSEA. The CDR3 contains 13 residues. CDR3 DNA: TGCAGCGTTTCCCGGCCTAACCAAGAGACCCAGTACTTC. This sequence encodes CSVSRPNQETQYF.

This chain uses TRBV9 with TRBJ1-2; TRBD1 aligns across 10 bases. This CDR3 has 15 amino acids. The V segment lost 3 bases and the J segment 8 bases; nucleotides outside the gene matches: 10. Germline lookup yields CDR1 SGDLS and CDR2 YYNGEE. The CDR3 protein is CASSAEDRGIAGYTF. CDR3 in DNA: TGTGCCAGCAGCGCCGAGGACAGGGGGATAGCCGGCTACACCTTC.

The chain joins TRBV7-2 to TRBJ1-1; no reliable D call. With 6 bases removed from V and 0 bases from J, the gap between germline ends came to 11 bases. This CDR3 spans 14 amino acids. The V gene's germline CDR1 is SGHTA and CDR2 FQGNSA. For the CDR3, the DNA is TGTGCCAGCAGGGGAATGATTATGAACACTGAAGCTTTCTTT. Protein: CASRGMIMNTEAFF.

V and J are TRBV12-3 or TRBV12-4 and TRBJ2-1, with TRBD2 matching over 8 bases. The J segment lost 2 bases and the V segment lost 8 bases, leaving 8 bases of the junction unmatched. The length of the CDR3 is 15 residues. The CDR3 bases are TGTGCCAGCGGGGAAACTAGCGGACCCTACAATGAGCAGTTCTTC. This translates into CASGETSGPYNEQFF.

This clonotype was recorded once. The rearrangement uses TRBV5-1 and TRBJ1-6, with D hard to call. The CDR3 sequence is 14 residues long. V lost 4 bases and J lost 3, with 8 bases in between. CDR1 is SGHRS and CDR2 is YFSETQ in the germline V gene. CDR3 amino acids: CASSLEGYNSPLHF. Written as DNA, the CDR3 is TGCGCCAGCAGCCTGGAGGGCTATAATTCACCCCTCCACTTT.

The J gene is TRBJ2-1, the V gene TRBV7-2; D is uncertain. The CDR3 consists of 12 residues. The germline V gene encodes CDR1 SGHTA and CDR2 FQGNSA. The ends were cut back, 1 base at V and 9 bases at J, with 7 bases in the middle. This chain's CDR3 is CASSLDKGEQFF. The CDR3 region has the DNA TGTGCCAGCAGCTTAGATAAGGGTGAGCAGTTCTTC.

The rearrangement uses TRBV7-3 and TRBJ1-1, with D possibly being TRBD1 (6 bases). The CDR3 totals 14 residues. V dropped 5 bases and J dropped 5 bases, with 15 bases sitting between them. Germline CDR1 and CDR2: SGHTA and FQGTGA. This CDR3 is CASSPHEGGTEAFF. In DNA form, the CDR3 reads TGTGCCAGCAGCCCTCATGAGGGGGGGACTGAAGCTTTCTTT.

V gene TRBV5-1 combines with J gene TRBJ1-4, with TRBD1 matching over 9 bases. In germline, CDR1 is SGHRS, CDR2 YFSETQ. The J segment lost 4 bases and the V segment lost 5 bases, leaving 3 bases of the junction unmatched. The CDR3 is 14 amino acids. CDR3 in amino acids: CASSRDRVNEKLFF. CDR3 in DNA: TGCGCCAGCAGTAGGGACAGGGTTAATGAAAAACTGTTTTTT.

The chain recombines TRBV20-1 with TRBJ2-1; 9 positions match TRBD1. V gave up 7 bases and J gave up 6 bases; unmatched junction bases: 7. The CDR3 extends over 13 amino acids. Germline CDR1 is DFQATT and CDR2 is SNEGSKA (reference sequence). In DNA form, the CDR3 reads TGCAGTGGGCCCGGACAGGGGTTCAATGAGCAGTTCTTC. Translation: CSGPGQGFNEQFF.

This chain joins TRBV30 and TRBJ2-4; D could derive from TRBD1 or TRBD2 (5 bases each). Germline loops: CDR1 GTSNPN, CDR2 SVGIG (reference sequence). The CDR3 is made up of 16 amino acids. V was clipped by 4 bases and J by 8 bases, with 24 bases between them. The CDR3 DNA follows: TGTGCCTGGACACCCCCCGGTTGGGGGAGTGGGGACATTCAGTACTTC. Protein product: CAWTPPGWGSGDIQYF.

V is TRBV7-9 and J is TRBJ2-7, with 12 bases identical to TRBD1. Germline V gene lookup returns CDR1 SEHNR and CDR2 FQNEAQ (reference sequence). This CDR3 contains 15 residues. Unmatched junction bases numbered 11, after V lost 5 bases and J lost 9 bases. CDR3: CASSPIGTGGNGQYF. CDR3 bases: TGTGCCAGCAGCCCCATAGGGACAGGGGGCAACGGGCAGTACTTC.

The rearrangement joins TRBV2 to TRBJ2-2; 8 bases are a match to TRBD1. Germline assignment: CDR1 SNHLY and CDR2 FYNNEI. The trim removed 6 bases at V and 1 base at J, leaving 4 bases unmatched. The CDR3 has 15 amino acids. CDR3 sequence (DNA): TGTGCCAGCAGAGCCGACAGGGGGAACACCGGGGAGCTGTTTTTT. Its protein product is CASRADRGNTGELFF.

The V gene is TRBV30, the J gene TRBJ1-2; D might be TRBD1 (5 bases). V was pared by 3 bases and J by 4 bases, with 9 bases between. This CDR3 spans 12 amino acids. In germline, CDR1 is GTSNPN, CDR2 SVGIG (reference sequence). This CDR3 is CAWSATGYGYTF. The CDR3, as DNA: TGTGCCTGGAGCGCAACAGGCTATGGCTACACCTTC.